Listed below are T cell receptor beta chains from one sample, sequenced in a study of T-cell memory formation after mild COVID-19. Via MiXCR, TCRdb re-called the 5' RACE reads, giving one row per CDR3 protein. The sample lists around 200,000 distinct CDR3 sequences, over 20% occurring once. The sequencing input was PBMCs or a T cell subset sorted from them (not recorded which). The origin of the receptors is an adult woman who had mild COVID-19 (a few samples of this study predate the infection). Cell type and time point are not known. CDR3s include the opening cysteine and the closing phenylalanine or tryptophan. D genes are given only for firm matches. Clone size is stated in some rows and not others, as once, few, many or a class when expanded.

V gene	J gene	clone size	D gene	CDR3 DNA	CDR3 protein
TRBV12-3/TRBV12-4	TRBJ1-2	-	TRBD1	TGTGCCAGCAGTCCCCACCTGACAGGGGGCAACTATGGCTACACCTTC	CASSPHLTGGNYGYTF
TRBV7-9	TRBJ2-7	few	-	TGTGCCAGCAGCTTAGTGTGGCAACGCGAGCAGTACTTC	CASSLVWQREQYF
TRBV7-2	TRBJ2-3	-	-	TGTGCCAGCAGCTTAGCGCGTTCGAGCACAGATACGCAGTATTTT	CASSLARSSTDTQYF
TRBV5-5	TRBJ2-1	few	TRBD2	TGTGCCAGCAGTTACACTAGCGGGGGGTACAATGAGCAGTTCTTC	CASSYTSGGYNEQFF
TRBV20-1	TRBJ2-7	many	TRBD2	TGCAGTGCTAGAGATGGGACTAGTGACTACGAGCAGTACTTC	CSARDGTSDYEQYF
TRBV15	TRBJ2-3	few	-	TGTGCCACCAGCAGAGATAACACAGATACGCAGTATTTT	CATSRDNTDTQYF
TRBV30	TRBJ1-2	once	-	TGTGCCTGGAGCGATGGCTACACCTTC	CAWSDGYTF
TRBV7-2	TRBJ2-2	few	-	TGTGCCAGCAGCTTAGAGGCAGCTGGCGGGGAGCTGTTTTTT	CASSLEAAGGELFF
TRBV24-1	TRBJ2-2	-	TRBD1	TGTGCCACCAGTGACCCCTGGACAGGGGGCGACACCGGGGAGCTGTTTTTT	CATSDPWTGGDTGELFF
TRBV27	TRBJ2-7	few	-	TGTGCCAGCAGTTCCTTATATCCTTCGGGACGCACAAGCTTATACGAGCAGTACTTC	CASSSLYPSGRTSLYEQYF
TRBV6-6	TRBJ2-3	few	-	TGTGCCAGCAGACGACTAGGGAGCACAGATACGCAGTATTTT	CASRRLGSTDTQYF
TRBV3-1	TRBJ2-7	-	-	TGTGCCAGCAGCCTTTTTCTGGGACCCTACGAGCAGTACTTC	CASSLFLGPYEQYF
TRBV7-8	TRBJ1-2	few	-	TGTGCCAGCAGCTTAGTTATTGGGGATGGCTACACCTTC	CASSLVIGDGYTF
TRBV10-3	TRBJ2-5	few	-	TGTGCCATCAGTGAGCAGGGCCAAGAGACCCAGTACTTC	CAISEQGQETQYF
TRBV29-1	TRBJ2-7	-	TRBD1	TGCAGCGTCAAGGGGACAGATTCCTACGAGCAGTACTTC	CSVKGTDSYEQYF
TRBV9	TRBJ1-2	few	-	TGTGCCAGCAGCCCCCCAGTGTGGCAGAGGGACTATGGCTACACCTTC	CASSPPVWQRDYGYTF